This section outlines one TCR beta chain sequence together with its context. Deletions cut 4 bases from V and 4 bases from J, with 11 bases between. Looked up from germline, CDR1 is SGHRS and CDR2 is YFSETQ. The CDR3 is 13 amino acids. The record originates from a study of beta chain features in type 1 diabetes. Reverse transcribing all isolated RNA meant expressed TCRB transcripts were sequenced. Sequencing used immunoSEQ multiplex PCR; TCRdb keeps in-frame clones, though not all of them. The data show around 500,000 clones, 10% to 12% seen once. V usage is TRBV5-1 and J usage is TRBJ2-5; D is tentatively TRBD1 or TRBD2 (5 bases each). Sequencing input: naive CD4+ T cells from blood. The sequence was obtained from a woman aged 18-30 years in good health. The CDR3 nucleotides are TGCGCCAGCAGCCCGGGACCTGGAGAGACCCAGTACTTC. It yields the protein CASSPGPGETQYF.